The clone carrying this TCR beta chain was picked up one time. The germline V gene has CDR1 SGHRS and CDR2 YFSETQ. The CDR3 is 14 residues long. V lost 3 bases to trimming and J lost 8 bases; unmatched junction nucleotides: 8. Here immunoSEQ multiplex PCR was the method, and the copy in TCRdb shows in-frame clones only, minus some. The sample has approximately 340,000 clones; roughly two thirds are singletons. This entry is derived from a study of cytotoxic CD8 clonotypes in ibrutinib-treated CLL. Cryopreserved PBMCs yielded about 2 micrograms of genomic DNA for TCR beta libraries. This sequence originates from a human donor with chronic lymphocytic leukemia. The rearrangement uses TRBV5-1 and TRBJ1-2; 9 bases are shared with TRBD1. The sample was PBMCs, taken after 36 months of ibrutinib treatment. CDR3 amino acids: CASSWTYRGLGYTF. CDR3 nucleotide sequence: TGCGCCAGCAGCTGGACCTACAGGGGGCTAGGCTACACCTTC.